The subject of this entry is one T cell receptor (beta chain). V gave up 7 bases and J gave up 0 bases, with 10 bases separating them. Germline V gene lookup returns CDR1 LNHDA and CDR2 SQIVND (reference sequence). The CDR3 spans 14 residues. In the original workflow: Reference gene primer amplification in the assay estimated nucleated cell counts. Repertoires were generated with immunoSEQ multiplex PCR, while TCRdb's copy carries only in-frame clones and drops some. That table furnishes V, J and clone size, whereas the DNA furnished D and trimming. The sample lists roughly 95,000 clones, more than 80% occurring once. These data are taken from a study of blood T cell repertoires in COVID-19. For the study at large: Samples representing acute and convalescent COVID-19 were sourced from the United States, Italy and Spain. In each case, the material was cDNA or gDNA derived from T cells, B-cell-depleted T cells, or PBMCs.

This chain connects TRBV19 to TRBJ1-3, with TRBD1 as a possible D gene (5 bases). The origin of this receptor is a human donor in a cohort sampled during active COVID-19. The sequencing input was peripheral blood. The CDR3 DNA reads as TGTGCCAGTACCGGTGACAGCTCTGGAAACACCATATATTTT. The encoded protein is CASTGDSSGNTIYF.